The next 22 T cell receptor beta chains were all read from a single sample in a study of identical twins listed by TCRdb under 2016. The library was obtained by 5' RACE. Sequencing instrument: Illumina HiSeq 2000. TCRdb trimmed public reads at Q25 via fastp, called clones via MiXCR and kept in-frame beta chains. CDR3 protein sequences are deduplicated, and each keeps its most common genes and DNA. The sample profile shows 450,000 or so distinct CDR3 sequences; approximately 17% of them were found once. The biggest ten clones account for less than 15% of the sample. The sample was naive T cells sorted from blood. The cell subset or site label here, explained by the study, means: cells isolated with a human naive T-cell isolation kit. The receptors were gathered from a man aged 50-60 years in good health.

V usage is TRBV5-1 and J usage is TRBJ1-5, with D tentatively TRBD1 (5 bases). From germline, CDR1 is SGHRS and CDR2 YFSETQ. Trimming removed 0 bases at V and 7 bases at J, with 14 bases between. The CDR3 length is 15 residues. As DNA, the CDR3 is TGCGCCAGCAGCTTGGCCGGACAAACGGGACAGCCCCAGCATTTT. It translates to CASSLAGQTGQPQHF. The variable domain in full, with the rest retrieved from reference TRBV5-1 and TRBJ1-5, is KAGVTQTPRYLIKTRGQQVTLSCSPISGHRSVSWYQQTPGQGLQFLFEYFSETQRNKGNFPGRFSGRQFSNSRSEMNVSTLELGDSALYLCASSLAGQTGQPQHFGDGTRLSIL.

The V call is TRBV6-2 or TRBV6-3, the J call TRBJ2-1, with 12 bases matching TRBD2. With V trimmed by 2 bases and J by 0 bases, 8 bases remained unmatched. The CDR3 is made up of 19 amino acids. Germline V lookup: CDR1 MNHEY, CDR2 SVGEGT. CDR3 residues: CASSYLGTSGFSSYNEQFF. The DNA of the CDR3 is TGTGCCAGCAGTTACCTCGGGACTAGCGGGTTTAGCTCCTACAATGAGCAGTTCTTC.

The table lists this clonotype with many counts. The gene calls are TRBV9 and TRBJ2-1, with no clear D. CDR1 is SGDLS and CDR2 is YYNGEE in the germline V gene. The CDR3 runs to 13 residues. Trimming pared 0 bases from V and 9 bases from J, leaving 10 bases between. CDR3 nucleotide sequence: TGTGCCAGCAGCGTAGGAGGACGGACTGAGCAGTTCTTC. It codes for CASSVGGRTEQFF.

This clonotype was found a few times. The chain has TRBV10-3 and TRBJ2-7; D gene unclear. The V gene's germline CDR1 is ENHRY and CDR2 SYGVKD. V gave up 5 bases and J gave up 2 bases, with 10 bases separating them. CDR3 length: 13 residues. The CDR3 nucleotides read TGTGCCATCAGTTTGTCAGAGACCTACGAGCAGTACTTC. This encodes CAISLSETYEQYF.

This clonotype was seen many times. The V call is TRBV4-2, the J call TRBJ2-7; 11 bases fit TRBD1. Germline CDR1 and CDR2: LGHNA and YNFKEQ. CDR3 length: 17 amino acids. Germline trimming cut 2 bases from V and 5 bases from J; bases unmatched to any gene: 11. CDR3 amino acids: CASSQTGQGVSRDEQYF. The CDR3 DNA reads TGTGCCAGCAGCCAAACGGGACAGGGGGTTTCTCGGGACGAGCAGTACTTC.

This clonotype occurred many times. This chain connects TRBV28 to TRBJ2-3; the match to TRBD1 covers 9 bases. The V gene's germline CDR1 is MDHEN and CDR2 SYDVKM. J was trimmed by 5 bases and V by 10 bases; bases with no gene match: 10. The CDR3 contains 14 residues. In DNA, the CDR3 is TGTGCCACGACGGACAGGGGATCGAAAGATACGCAGTATTTT. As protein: CATTDRGSKDTQYF.

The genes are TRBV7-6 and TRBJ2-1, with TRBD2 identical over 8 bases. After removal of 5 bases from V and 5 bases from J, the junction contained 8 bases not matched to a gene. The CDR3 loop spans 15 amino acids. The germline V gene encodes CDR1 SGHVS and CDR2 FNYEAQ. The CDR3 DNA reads TGTGCCAGCAGCCCAGACGGACTAGCTCACAATGAGCAGTTCTTC. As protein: CASSPDGLAHNEQFF.

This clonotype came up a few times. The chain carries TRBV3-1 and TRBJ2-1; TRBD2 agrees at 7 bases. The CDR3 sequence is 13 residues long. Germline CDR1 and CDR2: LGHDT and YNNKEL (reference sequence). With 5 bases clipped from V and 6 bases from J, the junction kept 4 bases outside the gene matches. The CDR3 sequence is CASSEAGTNEQFF. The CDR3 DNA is TGTGCCAGCAGCGAAGCGGGAACCAATGAGCAGTTCTTC.

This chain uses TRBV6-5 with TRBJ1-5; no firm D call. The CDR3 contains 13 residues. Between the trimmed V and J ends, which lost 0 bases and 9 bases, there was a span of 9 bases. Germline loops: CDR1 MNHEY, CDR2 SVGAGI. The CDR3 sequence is CASSYSVQGPQHF. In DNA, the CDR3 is TGTGCCAGCAGTTACTCCGTGCAAGGGCCCCAGCATTTT.

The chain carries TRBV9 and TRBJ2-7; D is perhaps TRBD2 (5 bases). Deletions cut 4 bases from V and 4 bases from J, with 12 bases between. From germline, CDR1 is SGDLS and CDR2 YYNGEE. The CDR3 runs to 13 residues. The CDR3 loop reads CASSTSPGYEQYF. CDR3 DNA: TGTGCCAGCAGCACTTCCCCGGGGTACGAGCAGTACTTC.

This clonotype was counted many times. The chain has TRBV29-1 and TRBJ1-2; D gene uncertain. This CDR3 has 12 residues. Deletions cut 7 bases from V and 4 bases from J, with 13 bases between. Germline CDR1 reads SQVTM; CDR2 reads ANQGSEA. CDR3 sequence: CSAGPGPYGYTF. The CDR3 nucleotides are TGCAGCGCCGGGCCAGGCCCCTATGGCTACACCTTC.

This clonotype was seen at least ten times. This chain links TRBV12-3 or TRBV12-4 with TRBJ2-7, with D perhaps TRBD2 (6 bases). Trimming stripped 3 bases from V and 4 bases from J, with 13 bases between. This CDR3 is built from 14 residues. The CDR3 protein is CASSFAGPEYEQYF. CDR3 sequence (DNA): TGTGCCAGCAGTTTCGCGGGGCCCGAGTACGAGCAGTACTTC.

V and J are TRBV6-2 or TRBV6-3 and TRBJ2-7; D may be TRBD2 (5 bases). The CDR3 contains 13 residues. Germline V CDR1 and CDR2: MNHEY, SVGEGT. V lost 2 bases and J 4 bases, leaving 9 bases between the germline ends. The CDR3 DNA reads TGTGCCAGCAGTTACGAGACTACGTACGAGCAGTACTTC. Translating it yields CASSYETTYEQYF.

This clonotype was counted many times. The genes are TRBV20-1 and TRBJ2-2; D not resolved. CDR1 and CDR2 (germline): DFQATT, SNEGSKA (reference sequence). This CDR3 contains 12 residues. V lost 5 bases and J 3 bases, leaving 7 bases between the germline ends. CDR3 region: CSADGHTGELFF. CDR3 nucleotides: TGCAGTGCTGACGGCCACACCGGGGAGCTGTTTTTT.

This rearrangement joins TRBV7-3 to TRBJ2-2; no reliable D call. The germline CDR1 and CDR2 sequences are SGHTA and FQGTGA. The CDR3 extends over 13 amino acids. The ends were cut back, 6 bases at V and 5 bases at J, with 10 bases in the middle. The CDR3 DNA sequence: TGTGCCAGCAGACGCCTACAGACCGGGGAGCTGTTTTTT. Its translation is CASRRLQTGELFF.

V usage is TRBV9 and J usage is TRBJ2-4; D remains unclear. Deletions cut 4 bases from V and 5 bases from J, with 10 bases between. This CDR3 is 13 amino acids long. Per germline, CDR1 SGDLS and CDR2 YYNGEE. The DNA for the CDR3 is TGTGCCAGCAGCCCACAGAATGAAAACATTCAGTACTTC. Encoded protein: CASSPQNENIQYF.

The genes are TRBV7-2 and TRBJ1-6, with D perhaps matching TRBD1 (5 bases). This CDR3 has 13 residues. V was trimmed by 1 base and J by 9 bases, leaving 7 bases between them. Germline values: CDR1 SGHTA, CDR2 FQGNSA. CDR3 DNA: TGTGCCAGCAGCTTAGAGACAGCTTCACCCCTCCACTTT. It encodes CASSLETASPLHF.

CDR3 sequence: CSTRDTAYEQYF. The DNA of the CDR3 is TGCAGTACCCGGGACACAGCCTACGAGCAGTACTTC. The chain couples TRBV20-1 to TRBJ2-7; maybe TRBD1 (6 bases). CDR3 size: 12 residues. Trimming pared 8 bases from V and 2 bases from J, leaving 13 bases between. Per the germline V gene, CDR1 is DFQATT and CDR2 is SNEGSKA (reference sequence).

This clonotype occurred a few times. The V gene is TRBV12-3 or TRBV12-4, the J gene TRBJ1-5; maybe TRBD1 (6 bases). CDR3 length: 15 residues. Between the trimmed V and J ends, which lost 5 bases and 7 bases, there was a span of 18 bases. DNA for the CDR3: TGTGCCAGCAGTCCCGATCACGGGACACCCCAGCCCCAGCATTTT. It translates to CASSPDHGTPQPQHF.

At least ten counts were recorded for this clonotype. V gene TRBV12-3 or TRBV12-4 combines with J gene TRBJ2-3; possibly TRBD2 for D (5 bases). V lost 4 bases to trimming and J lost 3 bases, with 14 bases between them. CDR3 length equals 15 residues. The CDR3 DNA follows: TGTGCCAGCAGTTCCCCAGCGGTGCGAACAGATACGCAGTATTTT. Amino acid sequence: CASSSPAVRTDTQYF.

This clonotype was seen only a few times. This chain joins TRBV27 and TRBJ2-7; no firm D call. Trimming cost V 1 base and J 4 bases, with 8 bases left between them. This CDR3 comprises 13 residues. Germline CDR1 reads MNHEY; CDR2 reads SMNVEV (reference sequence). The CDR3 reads CASSLLSGYEQYF. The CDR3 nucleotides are TGTGCCAGCAGTTTATTATCCGGGTACGAGCAGTACTTC.

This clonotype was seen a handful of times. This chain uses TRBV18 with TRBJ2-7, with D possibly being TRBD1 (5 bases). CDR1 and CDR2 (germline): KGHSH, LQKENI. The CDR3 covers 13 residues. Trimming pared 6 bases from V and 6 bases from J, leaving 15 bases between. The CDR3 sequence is CASSPRALGEQYF. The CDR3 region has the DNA TGTGCCAGCTCGCCCAGGGCCTTAGGCGAGCAGTACTTC.